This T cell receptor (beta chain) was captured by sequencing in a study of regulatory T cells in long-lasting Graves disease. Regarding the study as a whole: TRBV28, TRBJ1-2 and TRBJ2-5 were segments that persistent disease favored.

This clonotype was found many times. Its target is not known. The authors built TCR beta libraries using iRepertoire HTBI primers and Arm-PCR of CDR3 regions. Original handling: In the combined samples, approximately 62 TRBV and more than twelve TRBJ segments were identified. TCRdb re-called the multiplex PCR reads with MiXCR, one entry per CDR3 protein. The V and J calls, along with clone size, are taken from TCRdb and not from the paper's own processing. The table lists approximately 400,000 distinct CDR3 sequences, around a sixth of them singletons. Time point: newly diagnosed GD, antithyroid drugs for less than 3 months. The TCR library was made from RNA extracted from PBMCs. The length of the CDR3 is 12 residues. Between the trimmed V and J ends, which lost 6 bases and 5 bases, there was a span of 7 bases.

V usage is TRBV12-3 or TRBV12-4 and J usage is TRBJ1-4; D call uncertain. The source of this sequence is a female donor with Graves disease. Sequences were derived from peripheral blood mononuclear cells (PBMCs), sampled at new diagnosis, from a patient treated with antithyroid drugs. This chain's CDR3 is CASSRANEKLFF. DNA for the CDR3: TGTGCCAGCAGCCGGGCCAATGAAAAACTGTTTTTT.